This note documents a single T cell receptor beta chain sequence. Its antigen is as yet unknown. These data are taken from a study of CXCR3-negative and CXCR3-positive naive CD8 T cells. Findings of the study overall: Both naive subsets showed comparably high diversity, and memory CD8+ cells showed much lower diversity.

CDR3 length equals 15 residues. Looked up from germline, CDR1 is SGHDN and CDR2 is FVKESK. 5' RACE that incorporated UMI labels was used to prepare the TRB cDNA libraries. TCRdb reworked the 5' RACE reads into one entry per CDR3 protein, no DNA. This sample's clone table lists 41,000 or so distinct CDR3 sequences. The material sequenced was naive CXCR3- CD8+ T cells from blood. Subset in this sample: CD45RO-CCR7+CD27+CD95- naive CD8+ T cells lacking CXCR3 (TNR3-). The chain carries TRBV14 and TRBJ2-1. The TCR comes from a human donor in good health. Some clones in this sample may be carry-over from other donors' samples. The CDR3 protein is CASSLWRSSYNEQFF.